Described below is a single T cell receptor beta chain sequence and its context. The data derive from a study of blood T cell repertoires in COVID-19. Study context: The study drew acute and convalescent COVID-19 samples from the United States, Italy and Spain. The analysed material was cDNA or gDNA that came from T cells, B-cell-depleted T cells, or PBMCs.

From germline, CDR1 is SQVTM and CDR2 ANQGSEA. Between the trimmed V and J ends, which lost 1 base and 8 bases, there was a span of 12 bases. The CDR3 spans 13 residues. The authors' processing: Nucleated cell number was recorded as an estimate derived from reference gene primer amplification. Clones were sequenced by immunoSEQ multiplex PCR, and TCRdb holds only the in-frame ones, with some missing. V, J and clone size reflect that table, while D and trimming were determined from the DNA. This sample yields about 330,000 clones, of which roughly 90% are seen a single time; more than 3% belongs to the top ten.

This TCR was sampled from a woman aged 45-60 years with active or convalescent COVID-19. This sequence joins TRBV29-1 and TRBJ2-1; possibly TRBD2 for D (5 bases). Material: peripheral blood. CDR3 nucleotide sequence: TGCAGCGTTGAAGGAGGGCCCAGCTATGAGCAGTTCTTC. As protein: CSVEGGPSYEQFF.